This passage covers 3 T cell receptor beta chains from one sample sequenced in a study of T cells in localized non-small cell lung cancer. Profiled with immunoSEQ multiplex PCR; TCRdb holds only in-frame clones, not every one. This table has about 46,000 clones, 65% to 90% appearing once. Sequencing used peripheral blood mononuclear cells, obtained before any cancer treatment. Receptor source: a man aged 40 to 75 with stage III lung adenocarcinoma.

V usage is TRBV19 and J usage is TRBJ2-1; D possibly uses TRBD1 or TRBD2 (5 bases each). Germline assignment: CDR1 LNHDA and CDR2 SQIVND (reference sequence). The germline V and J ends were trimmed by 7 bases and 2 bases, with 21 bases remaining between them. This CDR3 region has 17 residues. For the CDR3, the DNA is TGTGCCAGTACCCCCTCACTAGGAAAGGGGCCCTACAATGAGCAGTTCTTC. It translates to CASTPSLGKGPYNEQFF. Complete variable domain (other parts from reference TRBV19 and TRBJ2-1): DGGITQSPKYLFRKEGQNVTLSCEQNLNHDAMYWYRQDPGQGLRLIYYSQIVNDFQKGDIAEGYSVSREKKESFPLTVTSAQKNPTAFYLCASTPSLGKGPYNEQFFGPGTRLTVL.

The rearrangement joins TRBV9 to TRBJ2-2, with D unclear. V was cut by 4 bases and J by 1 base, with 5 bases left in between. CDR3 size: 13 residues. In germline, CDR1 is SGDLS, CDR2 YYNGEE. The CDR3 nucleotides are TGTGCCAGCAGCACCGGGAACACCGGGGAGCTGTTTTTT. It codes for CASSTGNTGELFF.

The CDR3 is CASSYGQGTEQYF. The CDR3 bases are TGTGCCAGCAGTTACGGACAGGGAACCGAGCAGTACTTC. V gene TRBV6-6 combines with J gene TRBJ2-7; 8 nucleotides match TRBD1. CDR3 length: 13 amino acids. Germline loops: CDR1 MNHNY, CDR2 SVGAGI (reference sequence). V was clipped by 2 bases and J by 6 bases; unmatched bases: 3.